The present TCR beta chain was sequenced within a study of blood T cell repertoires in COVID-19. The germline V gene encodes CDR1 SGHAT and CDR2 FQNNGV. The CDR3 is made up of 14 amino acids. V lost 5 bases, J lost 8 bases, and 13 bases lay in between. This clone occurred once. Assay used: immunoSEQ multiplex PCR; TCRdb lists only in-frame clones, some missing. The sample has a few hundred thousand clones, over 80% seen once. This chain links TRBV11-2 with TRBJ2-6, with D maybe TRBD1 (5 bases). This clonotype was sampled from a young man who had recovered from COVID-19. Input material: PBMCs or T cells enriched from blood (not recorded which). CDR3 DNA sequence: TGTGCCAGCAGCCAGGCAAGGGGCACCAACGTCCTGACTTTC. Its translation is CASSQARGTNVLTF.